The 30 T cell receptor beta chains given below trace back to one sample, sequenced in a study of shared clonotypes between healthy human individuals. Only in-frame clones appear in the TCRdb table, and some are missing; sequencing was by immunoSEQ multiplex PCR. The sample has 2 million to 3 million clones; 90% to 95% are singletons. The sample was naive CD4+ T cells from PBMCs. Specified subset: CD45RA+ positively selected. Receptors originate from a man between 18 and 35 years old in good health. Some clones in this sample may be carry-over from other donors' samples.

This clone was observed a handful of times. The V gene is TRBV5-1, the J gene TRBJ1-1; D unresolved. This CDR3 region has 14 residues. V lost 3 bases, J lost 5 bases, and 14 bases lay in between. Germline V gene lookup returns CDR1 SGHRS and CDR2 YFSETQ. In DNA form, the CDR3 reads TGCGCCAGCAGCTCTACGGTGTTAGGGACTGAAGCTTTCTTT. Protein sequence: CASSSTVLGTEAFF. Using reference TRBV5-1 and TRBJ1-1 for the parts outside the CDR3, the full variable domain is KAGVTQTPRYLIKTRGQQVTLSCSPISGHRSVSWYQQTPGQGLQFLFEYFSETQRNKGNFPGRFSGRQFSNSRSEMNVSTLELGDSALYLCASSSTVLGTEAFFGQGTRLTVV.

J is TRBJ2-1 and V is TRBV7-6, with D tentatively TRBD1 or TRBD2 (5 bases each). From germline, CDR1 is SGHVS and CDR2 FNYEAQ. With 4 bases removed from V and 2 bases from J, the gap between germline ends came to 21 bases. The CDR3 covers 18 residues. CDR3 in DNA: TGTGCCAGCAGCTCCACCGCCGGGGCCCCGGGGACCTACAATGAGCAGTTCTTC. Protein sequence: CASSSTAGAPGTYNEQFF. The full variable domain, with the rest looked up from reference TRBV7-6 and TRBJ2-1, is GAGVSQSPRYKVTKRGQDVALRCDPISGHVSLYWYRQALGQGPEFLTYFNYEAQQDKSGLPNDRFSAERPEGSISTLTIQRTEQRDSAMYRCASSSTAGAPGTYNEQFFGPGTRLTVL.

The sample holds one count of this clone. The chain employs TRBV30 and TRBJ2-3, with D possibly TRBD2 on 6 matching bases. Trimming removed 2 bases from V and 3 bases from J, with 12 bases in between. The CDR3 consists of 14 residues. Germline lookup yields CDR1 GTSNPN and CDR2 SVGIG (reference sequence). This CDR3 is CAWSRSGETDTQYF. In DNA form, the CDR3 reads TGTGCCTGGAGTAGGTCGGGAGAGACAGATACGCAGTATTTT.

This clone was counted a few times. The chain links TRBV9 to TRBJ2-7, with a possible D match to TRBD2 (6 bases). V was pared by 5 bases and J by 6 bases, with 18 bases between. The CDR3 totals 14 residues. CDR1 and CDR2 (germline): SGDLS, YYNGEE. CDR3 nucleotide sequence: TGTGCCAGCAGAGCCCGCGCGGGGACTGGCGAGCAGTACTTC. Encoded protein: CASRARAGTGEQYF.

This rearrangement joins TRBV7-6 to TRBJ2-1, with D unclear. The CDR3 contains 14 residues. Deletions cut 6 bases from V and 0 bases from J, with 9 bases between. CDR1 and CDR2 from the germline V gene are SGHVS and FNYEAQ. CDR3 sequence reads: CASSLLSSYNEQFF. CDR3 DNA sequence: TGTGCCAGCAGTTTACTGAGCTCCTACAATGAGCAGTTCTTC.

In this sample, this clone turned up once. J is TRBJ1-6 and V is TRBV28; D gene unclear. This CDR3 comprises 16 residues. Trimming stripped 7 bases from V and 0 bases from J, with 13 bases between. Germline V CDR1 and CDR2: MDHEN, SYDVKM. CDR3 in amino acids: CASNPPISSYNSPLHF. The CDR3 DNA reads TGTGCCAGCAACCCACCGATCAGCTCCTATAATTCACCCCTCCACTTT.

The chain carries TRBV28 and TRBJ2-2, with D unclear. CDR1 is MDHEN and CDR2 is SYDVKM in the germline V gene. Trimming took off 6 bases at V and 3 bases at J, with 14 bases between the two ends. The length of the CDR3 is 15 residues. The CDR3 loop reads CASSSWGGDTGELFF. DNA of the CDR3: TGTGCCAGCAGCTCGTGGGGTGGGGACACCGGGGAGCTGTTTTTT.

The rearrangement links TRBV7-9 to TRBJ2-1; D might be TRBD2 (5 bases). V lost 7 bases to trimming and J lost 9 bases, with 10 bases between them. Germline loops: CDR1 SEHNR, CDR2 FQNEAQ (reference sequence). CDR3 size: 11 residues. CDR3 bases: TGTGCCAGCACCGGGGTGCGTGAGCAGTTCTTC. This encodes CASTGVREQFF.

This chain uses TRBV19 with TRBJ1-1, with D perhaps TRBD1 (5 bases). In germline, CDR1 is LNHDA, CDR2 SQIVND (reference sequence). CDR3 length equals 14 residues. Trimming took 4 bases from V and 4 from J, leaving 13 bases between them. The CDR3 nucleotides read TGTGCCAGTAGTAGCGGGGGGGGGACCACTGAAGCTTTCTTT. It encodes CASSSGGGTTEAFF.

J is TRBJ2-7 and V is TRBV7-3, with 10 bases lining up with TRBD2. The CDR3 totals 15 residues. The junction had 8 bases not matched to a gene; V was cut back by 4 bases and J by 5 bases. In germline, CDR1 is SGHTA, CDR2 FQGTGA. The CDR3 is CASSSHLAGVHEQYF. The CDR3 coding sequence is TGTGCCAGCAGCTCGCATCTAGCGGGAGTTCACGAGCAGTACTTC. Complete variable domain (other parts from reference TRBV7-3 and TRBJ2-7): GAGVSQTPSNKVTEKGKYVELRCDPISGHTALYWYRQSLGQGPEFLIYFQGTGAADDSGLPNDRFFAVRPEGSVSTLKIQRTERGDSAVYLCASSSHLAGVHEQYFGPGTRLTVT.

The chain couples TRBV2 to TRBJ2-2; D uncertain. V was shortened by 4 bases and J by 4 bases, with 7 bases between the two germline ends. CDR1 SNHLY and CDR2 FYNNEI come from the germline V gene. The CDR3 is 13 amino acids. The CDR3 protein is CASSAVATGELFF. The DNA for the CDR3 is TGTGCCAGCAGTGCCGTGGCCACCGGGGAGCTGTTTTTT.

The rearrangement uses TRBV4-1 and TRBJ1-3; possible D gene TRBD1, 6 bases. V lost 2 bases to trimming and J lost 1 base, with 12 bases between them. Per germline, CDR1 MGHRA and CDR2 YSYEKL. The CDR3 consists of 16 residues. CDR3 loop: CASSQWTVLSGNTIYF. The CDR3 nucleotides are TGCGCCAGCAGCCAATGGACAGTTTTATCTGGAAACACCATATATTTT.

The J gene is TRBJ2-3, the V gene TRBV5-1; no reliable D call. Germline V gene lookup returns CDR1 SGHRS and CDR2 YFSETQ. This CDR3 is 13 amino acids long. Trimming shortened V by 5 bases and J by 2 bases, and 9 bases separated the two germline ends. The chain's CDR3 is CASRGSDTDTQYF. CDR3 coding DNA: TGCGCCAGCAGAGGGTCGGACACAGATACGCAGTATTTT.

The rearrangement joins TRBV9 to TRBJ1-5; D gene unclear. CDR3 length equals 14 residues. CDR1 SGDLS and CDR2 YYNGEE come from the germline V gene. Deletions cut 0 bases from V and 5 bases from J, with 9 bases between. This chain's CDR3 is CASSVGVRDQPQHF. Written as DNA, the CDR3 is TGTGCCAGCAGCGTAGGGGTGCGGGATCAGCCCCAGCATTTT.

This rearrangement joins TRBV5-5 to TRBJ1-2; 11 nucleotides match TRBD1. The CDR3 spans 15 residues. The J segment lost 8 bases and the V segment lost 2 bases, leaving 8 bases of the junction unmatched. Per germline, CDR1 SGHKS and CDR2 YYEKEE (reference sequence). CDR3 DNA: TGTGCCAGCAGCTTCCCCGGACAGGGGGCTAACGGCTACACCTTC. Amino acid sequence: CASSFPGQGANGYTF.

V usage is TRBV7-2 and J usage is TRBJ2-1; 10 nucleotides align to TRBD2. With V trimmed by 5 bases and J by 7 bases, 14 bases remained unmatched. The CDR3 consists of 17 residues. Per germline, CDR1 SGHTA and CDR2 FQGNSA. The CDR3 spells CASSRGLVAGGINEQFF. The CDR3, as DNA: TGTGCCAGCAGCCGCGGACTAGTAGCGGGAGGTATTAATGAGCAGTTCTTC. Supplemented by reference TRBV7-2 and TRBJ2-1, the full variable domain reads GAGVSQSPSNKVTEKGKDVELRCDPISGHTALYWYRQSLGQGLEFLIYFQGNSAPDKSGLPSDRFSAERTGGSVSTLTIQRTQQEDSAVYLCASSRGLVAGGINEQFFGPGTRLTVL.

The V call is TRBV28, the J call TRBJ1-1, with D hard to call. V lost 3 bases and J 4 bases, leaving 9 bases between the germline ends. Germline CDR1 and CDR2: MDHEN and SYDVKM. This CDR3 is built from 13 residues. CDR3 region: CASSFGWLTEAFF. As DNA, the CDR3 is TGTGCCAGCAGTTTTGGGTGGCTCACTGAAGCTTTCTTT.

For this clone: Additional DNA sequences in this sample encode the identical CDR3. V and J are TRBV29-1 and TRBJ2-7, with D uncertain. Germline values: CDR1 SQVTM, CDR2 ANQGSEA. V lost 1 base and J lost 0, with 7 bases in between. CDR3 length equals 13 residues. Here the CDR3 reads CSVEGRVSYEQYF. CDR3 DNA: TGCAGCGTTGAAGGTCGGGTCTCCTACGAGCAGTACTTC.

J is TRBJ2-7 and V is TRBV18; D gene uncertain. The CDR3 runs to 14 residues. In germline, CDR1 is KGHSH, CDR2 LQKENI. With 1 base removed from V and 6 bases from J, the gap between germline ends came to 13 bases. The CDR3 region has the DNA TGTGCCAGCTCACCACTCGGCTTGTTTTCCGAGCAGTACTTC. Translation: CASSPLGLFSEQYF.

The gene calls are TRBV7-9 and TRBJ2-7; 7 bases map to TRBD1. The germline CDR1 and CDR2 sequences are SEHNR and FQNEAQ (reference sequence). The CDR3 runs to 12 residues. The V segment lost 6 bases and the J segment 6 bases; nucleotides outside the gene matches: 5. CDR3: CASRDRAGEQYF. The CDR3 DNA reads as TGTGCCAGCAGAGACAGGGCTGGCGAGCAGTACTTC.

This clone has just one count. The J gene is TRBJ2-3, the V gene TRBV7-9, with D unresolved. Trimming took off 4 bases at V and 3 bases at J, with 5 bases between the two ends. The CDR3 runs to 12 residues. The germline gives CDR1 SEHNR, CDR2 FQNEAQ (reference sequence). This CDR3 reads CASSYQTDTQYF. In DNA, the CDR3 is TGTGCCAGCAGCTATCAGACAGATACGCAGTATTTT.

The CDR3 region has the DNA TGTGCCAGTAGTATAGATTTTCAGACCCAGTACTTC. It translates to CASSIDFQTQYF. The V gene is TRBV19, the J gene TRBJ2-5; D is uncertain. CDR3 length: 12 residues. Trimming left V 0 bases short and J 6 bases short, with 5 bases between. CDR1 and CDR2 from the germline V gene are LNHDA and SQIVND (reference sequence). The full variable domain, with the rest looked up from reference TRBV19 and TRBJ2-5, is DGGITQSPKYLFRKEGQNVTLSCEQNLNHDAMYWYRQDPGQGLRLIYYSQIVNDFQKGDIAEGYSVSREKKESFPLTVTSAQKNPTAFYLCASSIDFQTQYFGPGTRLLVL.

The chain uses TRBV27 and TRBJ1-3; D is undetermined. The CDR3 loop spans 15 amino acids. V lost 5 bases and J 0 bases, leaving 11 bases between the germline ends. In germline, CDR1 is MNHEY, CDR2 SMNVEV (reference sequence). The CDR3 loop reads CASSPRLDSGNTIYF. In DNA, the CDR3 is TGTGCCAGCAGTCCCCGGTTGGACTCTGGAAACACCATATATTTT.

The V gene is TRBV5-1, the J gene TRBJ1-3; 9 positions agree with TRBD1. Germline-derived CDR1 and CDR2 are SGHRS and YFSETQ. This CDR3 contains 17 residues. The trim removed 2 bases at V and 3 bases at J, leaving 9 bases unmatched. CDR3 in amino acids: CASSLTAQGAGGNTIYF. The CDR3 bases are TGCGCCAGCAGCTTAACAGCACAGGGGGCTGGTGGAAACACCATATATTTT.

The chain links TRBV7-9 to TRBJ1-1; no reliable D call. The germline gives CDR1 SEHNR, CDR2 FQNEAQ (reference sequence). The CDR3 has 13 residues. V gave up 7 bases and J gave up 6 bases, with 15 bases separating them. CDR3 in DNA: TGTGCCAGCACCCTACCGGGCTCGGCTGAAGCTTTCTTT. Translation: CASTLPGSAEAFF.

This rearrangement joins TRBV18 to TRBJ2-7; no reliable D call. V was trimmed by 3 bases and J by 1 base, leaving 10 bases between them. The CDR3 spans 14 residues. Germline V lookup: CDR1 KGHSH, CDR2 LQKENI. CDR3 in amino acids: CASSPYGGSYEQYF. The CDR3 region has the DNA TGTGCCAGCTCACCTTATGGCGGTTCCTACGAGCAGTACTTC.

V gene TRBV5-4 combines with J gene TRBJ2-4; TRBD1 is a possible D gene (6 bases). This CDR3 region has 20 residues. The germline V gene has CDR1 SGHNT and CDR2 YYREEE (reference sequence). Trimming pared 0 bases from V and 0 bases from J, leaving 22 bases between. CDR3 sequence (DNA): TGTGCCAGCAGCTTGGCTGCAGGGGAAACACTAAACGGAGCCAAAAACATTCAGTACTTC. This translates into CASSLAAGETLNGAKNIQYF.

The chain links TRBV11-3 to TRBJ2-1; unclear D gene. Germline assignment: CDR1 SGHNT and CDR2 YENEEA. This CDR3 region has 12 residues. V was shortened by 4 bases and J by 10 bases, with 11 bases between the two germline ends. CDR3 DNA sequence: TGTGCCAGCAGCTCTAACCTGGGGGAGCAGTTCTTC. Translating gives CASSSNLGEQFF.

The chain joins TRBV5-1 to TRBJ2-5, with D maybe TRBD2 (5 bases). The J call may be faulty, since TRBJ2-7 better matches the DNA end. Germline CDR1 is SGHRS and CDR2 is YFSETQ. This CDR3 is built from 14 residues. CDR3 in DNA: TGCGCCAGCAGGATTGACCGGGGAGCCTACGAGCAGTACTTC. Translating gives CASRIDRGAYEQYF.

The rearrangement uses TRBV5-4 and TRBJ2-5; 7 bases line up with TRBD1. Germline values: CDR1 SGHNT, CDR2 YYREEE (reference sequence). The CDR3 has 14 residues. V gave up 0 bases and J gave up 5 bases; unmatched junction bases: 4. CDR3 sequence: CASSLGQGVETQYF. The CDR3 DNA follows: TGTGCCAGCAGCTTGGGTCAGGGGGTTGAGACCCAGTACTTC. Variable domain in full (rest from reference TRBV5-4 and TRBJ2-5): ETGVTQSPTHLIKTRGQQVTLRCSSQSGHNTVSWYQQALGQGPQFIFQYYREEENGRGNFPPRFSGLQFPNYSSELNVNALELDDSALYLCASSLGQGVETQYFGPGTRLLVL.